This T cell receptor beta chain was identified in a study of technical replicates of blood from several donors. Per germline, CDR1 ENHRY and CDR2 SYGVKD. This CDR3 spans 13 amino acids. The V and J ends lost 5 bases and 3 bases, in that order; junction bases with no gene match: 3. In this sample, this clone turned up once. Assay: immunoSEQ multiplex PCR; the TCRdb copy retains only in-frame clones and omits some. The table records around 75,000 clones, about 93% of them present only once. Sequenced input: T cells isolated from PBMCs. The chain recombines TRBV10-3 with TRBJ1-2, with 7 bases lining up with TRBD1. This receptor was obtained from a human donor in good health. CDR3 sequence (DNA): TGTGCCATCAGTCCAGGGGGAGACTATGGCTACACCTTC. This encodes CAISPGGDYGYTF.